The source of this TCR beta chain is a study of blood T cell repertoires in COVID-19. Turning to the study itself: Spain, Italy and the United States supplied samples that represented acute and convalescent COVID-19. T cells, B-cell-depleted T cells, or PBMCs supplied cDNA or gDNA.

The CDR3 sequence is 15 residues long. Germline CDR1 is LNHDA and CDR2 is SQIVND (reference sequence). The V and J ends lost 3 bases and 2 bases, in that order; junction bases with no gene match: 4. In the authors' workflow: The authors estimated nucleated cell counts from reference gene primer amplification. Clones were sequenced by immunoSEQ multiplex PCR, and TCRdb holds only the in-frame ones, with some missing. Clone size and the V and J calls come from that table; the DNA yielded D and trimming. This repertoire shows 150,000 or so clones, 85% to 90% found once; its top ten account for approximately 2.4%.

The clonotype originates from a human donor in a cohort sampled during active COVID-19. Sample: peripheral blood. The chain employs TRBV19 and TRBJ1-5; 7 bases fit TRBD1. The chain's CDR3 is CASSIFGQGNQPQHF. CDR3 bases: TGTGCCAGTAGTATCTTTGGACAGGGCAATCAGCCCCAGCATTTT.